These 21 T cell receptor beta chains were sequenced from one sample in a study of PD-1 blockade in classical Hodgkin lymphoma. Sequencing was performed with immunoSEQ multiplex PCR; in TCRdb, only in-frame clones are kept and a portion is missing. The sample holds over 11,000 clones, roughly 78% seen once. Each patient's relapse followed autologous stem cell transplantation, and brentuximab vedotin exposure varied. The source material was peripheral blood mononuclear cells (PBMCs), sampled before the second cycle of nivolumab. The receptor source for this set is a human donor with classical Hodgkin lymphoma.

This sequence joins TRBV5-1 and TRBJ1-2; weak D call: TRBD1 (5 bases). This CDR3 is built from 16 residues. Trimming removed 0 bases at V and 4 bases at J, with 16 bases between. CDR1 SGHRS and CDR2 YFSETQ come from the germline V gene. CDR3 nucleotides: TGCGCCAGCAGCTTGGCCTTAATGGGACGGCCCTATGGCTACACCTTC. This gives the protein CASSLALMGRPYGYTF.

The chain uses TRBV15 and TRBJ1-5, with D tentatively TRBD1 (6 bases). Trimming removed 5 bases from V and 7 bases from J, with 18 bases in between. The germline gives CDR1 LNHNV, CDR2 YYDKDF (reference sequence). This CDR3 is built from 15 residues. CDR3 sequence (DNA): TGTGCCACCAGCCACAGTCGGGGGGGCCGACAGCCCCAGCATTTT. Its translation is CATSHSRGGRQPQHF.

The chain combines TRBV4-1 with TRBJ2-7; 7 positions agree with TRBD1. The CDR3 has 16 residues. CDR1 is MGHRA and CDR2 is YSYEKL in the germline V gene. The V segment lost 4 bases and the J segment 0 bases; nucleotides outside the gene matches: 9. CDR3 region: CASSPLWGQRSYEQYF. CDR3 sequence (DNA): TGCGCCAGCAGCCCCCTTTGGGGACAGCGCTCCTACGAGCAGTACTTC.

This chain links TRBV2 with TRBJ2-7; D remains unclear. Deletions cut 1 base from V and 6 bases from J, with 7 bases between. This CDR3 region has 12 residues. The V gene's germline CDR1 is SNHLY and CDR2 FYNNEI. The DNA of the CDR3 is TGTGCCAGCAGTGAAGTGGGTTCCGAGCAGTACTTC. Its translation is CASSEVGSEQYF.

The chain is built from TRBV5-5 and TRBJ2-6, with 11 bases matching TRBD1. The CDR3 contains 15 residues. Per the germline V gene, CDR1 is SGHKS and CDR2 is YYEKEE (reference sequence). J gave up 6 bases and V 3 bases, and 2 bases lay outside the gene matches. The CDR3 sequence is CASSSGQGAANVLTF. The CDR3 DNA sequence: TGTGCCAGCAGCTCTGGACAGGGGGCGGCCAACGTCCTGACTTTC. Based on the CDR3 plus reference TRBV5-5 and TRBJ2-6, the full variable domain is DAGVTQSPTHLIKTRGQQVTLRCSPISGHKSVSWYQQVLGQGPQFIFQYYEKEERGRGNFPDRFSARQFPNYSSELNVNALLLGDSALYLCASSSGQGAANVLTFGAGSRLTVL.

This chain connects TRBV6-5 to TRBJ2-6; the D gene could be TRBD1 or TRBD2 (5 bases each). The CDR3 runs 15 residues. Trimming stripped 2 bases from V and 2 bases from J, with 7 bases between. The germline CDR1 and CDR2 sequences are MNHEY and SVGAGI. The CDR3: CASSYVGAGANVLTF. The CDR3 DNA is TGTGCCAGCAGTTACGTGGGGGCTGGGGCCAACGTCCTGACTTTC.

The V call is TRBV18, the J call TRBJ2-3; TRBD2 matches 13 bases. V was pared by 3 bases and J by 10 bases, with 7 bases of the junction left unmatched. The V gene's germline CDR1 is KGHSH and CDR2 LQKENI. The CDR3 loop spans 15 amino acids. The CDR3 reads CASSPVGTSGVSQYF. In nucleotides, the CDR3 is TGTGCCAGCTCACCGGTTGGGACTAGCGGGGTTTCGCAGTATTTT.

The chain joins TRBV5-1 to TRBJ2-1; 7 bases line up with TRBD1. V dropped 2 bases and J dropped 10; count of bases not matched to a gene: 6. CDR1 and CDR2 from the germline V gene are SGHRS and YFSETQ. CDR3 length equals 13 residues. The CDR3 DNA reads as TGCGCCAGCAGCTTACGGGACAGAAGCGAGCAGTTCTTC. This translates into CASSLRDRSEQFF.

J is TRBJ1-1 and V is TRBV7-2; D not certain. CDR3 length: 12 residues. Trimming took off 5 bases at V and 8 bases at J, with 12 bases between the two ends. In germline, CDR1 is SGHTA, CDR2 FQGNSA. The CDR3 DNA sequence: TGTGCCAGCAGCCAACCGGACCCCGAAGCTTTCTTT. Translated, it gives CASSQPDPEAFF.

This chain uses TRBV19 with TRBJ1-5, with D hard to call. The CDR3 runs to 15 residues. Germline V gene data show CDR1 as LNHDA and CDR2 as SQIVND (reference sequence). V was cut by 6 bases and J by 4 bases, with 16 bases left in between. CDR3 residues: CASSLMARSNQPQHF. In DNA, the CDR3 is TGTGCCAGTAGCCTGATGGCCAGGAGTAATCAGCCCCAGCATTTT.

The rearrangement links TRBV6-6 to TRBJ2-7; 7 nucleotides line up with TRBD2. V dropped 8 bases and J dropped 2; count of bases not matched to a gene: 12. CDR1 is MNHNY and CDR2 is SVGAGI in the germline V gene (reference sequence). This CDR3 comprises 15 residues. CDR3 residues: CASGWAGVLTYEQYF. CDR3 DNA sequence: TGTGCCAGCGGGTGGGCGGGGGTATTGACCTACGAGCAGTACTTC.

V and J are TRBV18 and TRBJ1-2; D possibly corresponds to TRBD1 (5 bases). CDR3 length: 13 residues. Trimming left V 4 bases short and J 4 bases short, with 10 bases between. Germline loops: CDR1 KGHSH, CDR2 LQKENI. As DNA, the CDR3 is TGTGCCAGCTCACGGGACGGGATCTATGGCTACACCTTC. This sequence encodes CASSRDGIYGYTF. Together with reference TRBV18 and TRBJ1-2, the CDR3 gives the full variable domain: NAGVMQNPRHLVRRRGQEARLRCSPMKGHSHVYWYRQLPEEGLKFMVYLQKENIIDESGMPKERFSAEFPKEGPSILRIQQVVRGDSAAYFCASSRDGIYGYTFGSGTRLTVV.

A few counts support this clone. This rearrangement joins TRBV10-3 to TRBJ2-1, with 12 bases fitting TRBD2. The ends lost 8 bases at V and 7 bases at J; junction bases unmatched: 9. Germline CDR1 and CDR2: ENHRY and SYGVKD. The CDR3 totals 15 residues. The CDR3 DNA follows: TGTGCCATCGGACCGGGACTAGCGGGCGGGAATGAGCAGTTCTTC. Amino acids: CAIGPGLAGGNEQFF.

The J gene is TRBJ2-5, the V gene TRBV11-2; the match to TRBD2 covers 12 bases. The CDR3 loop spans 18 amino acids. Germline trimming cut 2 bases from V and 0 bases from J; bases unmatched to any gene: 7. The germline CDR1 and CDR2 sequences are SGHAT and FQNNGV. CDR3 sequence: CASSLRTSGAKYQETQYF. In nucleotides, the CDR3 is TGTGCCAGCAGCTTAAGGACTAGCGGGGCGAAGTACCAAGAGACCCAGTACTTC.

The chain carries TRBV18 and TRBJ1-2; D is ambiguous. Trimming shortened V by 1 base and J by 8 bases, and 8 bases separated the two germline ends. The CDR3 length is 12 residues. Germline V gives CDR1 KGHSH, CDR2 LQKENI. CDR3: CASSPQGLGYTF. The CDR3 DNA sequence: TGTGCCAGCTCACCACAGGGATTAGGCTACACCTTC.

The chain recombines TRBV10-3 with TRBJ1-2; the D is unclear. Trimming stripped 3 bases from V and 10 bases from J, with 21 bases between. CDR1 is ENHRY, CDR2 SYGVKD, per germline. The CDR3 totals 15 residues. This chain's CDR3 is CAISEGSRIGRTYTF. Written as DNA, the CDR3 is TGTGCCATCAGTGAAGGCTCAAGAATCGGACGGACCTACACCTTC.

This chain connects TRBV6-6 to TRBJ2-1; D call uncertain. The CDR3 length is 14 residues. Trimming removed 2 bases at V and 4 bases at J, with 9 bases between. In germline, CDR1 is MNHNY, CDR2 SVGAGI (reference sequence). The CDR3 DNA follows: TGTGCCAGCAGTTACCTCGGGTTTTACAATGAGCAGTTCTTC. This gives the protein CASSYLGFYNEQFF.

This chain uses TRBV6-1 with TRBJ2-1; TRBD2 matches at 9 bases. From germline, CDR1 is MNHNS and CDR2 SASEGT. This CDR3 is built from 13 residues. Trimming at V came to 2 bases and at J to 16 bases, leaving 9 bases not matched to a gene. CDR3: CASSESNSGGAFF. CDR3 bases: TGTGCCAGCAGTGAAAGCAATAGCGGGGGCGCCTTCTTC.

The chain has TRBV19 and TRBJ2-7; TRBD1 matches at 10 bases. V was pared by 5 bases and J by 5 bases, with 9 bases of the junction left unmatched. The CDR3 has 15 residues. The V gene's germline CDR1 is LNHDA and CDR2 SQIVND (reference sequence). CDR3: CASSPTPGQGNEQYF. In DNA form, the CDR3 reads TGTGCCAGTAGTCCTACCCCGGGACAGGGGAACGAGCAGTACTTC.

V usage is TRBV7-2 and J usage is TRBJ1-1; TRBD1 agrees at 7 bases. This CDR3 comprises 15 residues. V shed 2 bases, J shed 6 bases, and the junction held 9 bases outside the gene matches. CDR1 and CDR2 from the germline V gene are SGHTA and FQGNSA. CDR3 residues: CASSLNEGARAEAFF. In DNA, the CDR3 is TGTGCCAGCAGCTTAAACGAGGGGGCAAGGGCTGAAGCTTTCTTT.

V is TRBV7-9 and J is TRBJ1-3, with D perhaps TRBD1 (5 bases). Trimming took 2 bases from V and 2 from J, leaving 10 bases between them. Germline lookup yields CDR1 SEHNR and CDR2 FQNEAQ (reference sequence). This CDR3 has 15 amino acids. CDR3 sequence reads: CASSLNRGPGNTIYF. In DNA, the CDR3 is TGTGCCAGCAGCTTAAATAGGGGACCTGGAAACACCATATATTTT.